Described below is a single T cell receptor (beta chain) sequence and its context. The source of the sample is a study of blood T cell repertoires in COVID-19. Study-level information: The analysed material was cDNA or gDNA that came from T cells, B-cell-depleted T cells, or PBMCs.

Original analysis: Amplification of reference gene primers was used by the study to estimate nucleated cell counts. The assay was immunoSEQ multiplex PCR, and TCRdb's table has in-frame clones only and misses some. That table supplies the V and J calls and clone size; D and trimming were determined from the DNA. The sample includes 180,000 or so clones, about 80% of them seen just once. This TCR came from a man in his fifties or sixties who had recovered from COVID-19. Sequencing was done on a sample of PBMCs or T cells enriched from blood (not recorded which).

The CDR3 is CASSRQGAIPPDTGELFF. CDR3 in DNA: TGCGCCAGCAGCCGACAGGGGGCGATTCCTCCAGACACCGGGGAGCTGTTTTTT. V is TRBV5-1 and J is TRBJ2-2; 10 positions match TRBD1. The CDR3 has 18 amino acids. Per the germline V gene, CDR1 is SGHRS and CDR2 is YFSETQ. V lost 4 bases to trimming and J lost 3 bases; unmatched junction nucleotides: 12.